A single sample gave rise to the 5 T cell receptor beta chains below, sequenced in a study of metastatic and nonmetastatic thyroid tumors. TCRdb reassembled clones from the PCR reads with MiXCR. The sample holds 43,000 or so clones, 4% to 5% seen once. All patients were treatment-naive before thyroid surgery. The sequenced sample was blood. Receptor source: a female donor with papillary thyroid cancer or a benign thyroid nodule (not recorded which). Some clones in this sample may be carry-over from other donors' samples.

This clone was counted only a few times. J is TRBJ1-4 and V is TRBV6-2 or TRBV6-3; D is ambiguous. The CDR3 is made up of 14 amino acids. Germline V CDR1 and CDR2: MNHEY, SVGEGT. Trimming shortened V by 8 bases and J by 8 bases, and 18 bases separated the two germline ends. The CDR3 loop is CASRPQVDEEKLFF. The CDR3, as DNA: TGTGCCAGCCGTCCCCAGGTAGATGAGGAAAAACTGTTTTTT.

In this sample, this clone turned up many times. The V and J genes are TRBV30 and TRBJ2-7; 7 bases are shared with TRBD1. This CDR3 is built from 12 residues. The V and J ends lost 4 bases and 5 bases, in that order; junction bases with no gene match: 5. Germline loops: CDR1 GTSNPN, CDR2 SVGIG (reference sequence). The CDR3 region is CAWKGQVHEQYF. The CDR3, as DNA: TGTGCCTGGAAAGGACAGGTCCACGAGCAGTACTTC.

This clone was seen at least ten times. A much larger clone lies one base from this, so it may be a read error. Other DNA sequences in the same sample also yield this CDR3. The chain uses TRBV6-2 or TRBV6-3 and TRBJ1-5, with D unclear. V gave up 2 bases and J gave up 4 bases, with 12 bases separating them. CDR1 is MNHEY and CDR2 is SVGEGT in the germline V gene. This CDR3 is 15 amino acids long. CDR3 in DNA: TGTGCCAGCAGTTACGGGGTCAGAGGGAATCAGCCCCAGCATTTT. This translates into CASSYGVRGNQPQHF.

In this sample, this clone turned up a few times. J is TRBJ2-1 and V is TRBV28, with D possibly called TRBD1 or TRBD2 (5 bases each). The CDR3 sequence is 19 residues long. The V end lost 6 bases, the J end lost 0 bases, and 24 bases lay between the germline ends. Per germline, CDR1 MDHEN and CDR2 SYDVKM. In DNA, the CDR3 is TGTGCCAGCAGCCTAACCGTTCTCCGGGACGGAAGCTCCTACAATGAGCAGTTCTTC. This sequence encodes CASSLTVLRDGSSYNEQFF.

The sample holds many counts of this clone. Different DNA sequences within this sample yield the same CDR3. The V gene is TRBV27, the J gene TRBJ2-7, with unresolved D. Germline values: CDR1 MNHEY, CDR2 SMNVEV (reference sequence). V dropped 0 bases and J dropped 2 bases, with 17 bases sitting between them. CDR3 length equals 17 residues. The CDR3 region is CASSLSAAIRPTYEQYF. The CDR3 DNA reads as TGTGCCAGCAGTTTATCGGCGGCGATCCGACCGACCTACGAGCAGTACTTC.